The following is a T cell receptor (beta chain) sequence with its context. The data were taken from a study of graft-versus-host responses after intestinal transplantation. Across the study: Multivisceral, liver-intestinal, or isolated intestinal transplants were performed in recipients.

This CDR3 has 14 amino acids. In germline, CDR1 is MGHRA, CDR2 YSYEKL. Trimming removed 2 bases from V and 8 bases from J, with 15 bases in between. The method was immunoSEQ multiplex PCR; TCRdb's version includes in-frame clones alone and lacks a portion of them. Of 15,000 or so clones in the sample, around 94% are singletons; the top ten hold 0.65% to 0.9%. This clonotype originated in a human patient who received an intestinal transplant, so some T cells may come from the graft donor. The gene calls are TRBV4-1 and TRBJ1-2, with a weak D call TRBD1 (6 bases). The sample consisted of PBMCs, taken 9 days after transplant. This CDR3 reads CASSQPGQPGGYTF. The CDR3 DNA sequence: TGCGCCAGCAGCCAACCAGGACAGCCAGGAGGCTACACCTTC.